The source of this T cell receptor (beta chain) is a study of PD-L1 blockade in urothelial cancer. Study at large: Patients initiated atezolizumab around 2014 at 1,200 mg intravenously every 3 weeks.

About this clone itself: As yet, its antigen is unknown. Other DNA sequences of this sample code for an identical CDR3.

Study-level points and caveats: Patients who had durable benefit saw their tumor-associated blood clones expand more at 3 weeks.

The table came from immunoSEQ multiplex PCR; TCRdb's copy has only in-frame clones and leaves some out. The sample has about 56,000 clones; 85% are singletons. Noted time point: pretreatment peripheral blood. Material: PBMCs, obtained around atezolizumab (anti-PD-L1) treatment. The sequence derives from a man in his 70s with urothelial cancer.

CDR3 DNA sequence: TGTGCCAGCAGCGTAGGAGGGACAAGGAACACCGGGGAGCTGTTTTTT. It encodes CASSVGGTRNTGELFF. The chain recombines TRBV9 with TRBJ2-2; the D gene is possibly TRBD1 (6 bases). In germline, CDR1 is SGDLS, CDR2 YYNGEE. CDR3 length: 16 residues. Trimming removed 0 bases from V and 1 base from J, with 10 bases in between.